The rows below give T cell receptor beta chains drawn from one sample of a study of T-cell memory formation after mild COVID-19. TCRdb re-analysed the 5' RACE reads in MiXCR, keeping a single row per CDR3 protein. This sample has around 300,000 distinct CDR3 sequences; roughly 15% occur once, and the top ten carry approximately 22%. Material for sequencing was PBMCs or a T cell subset sorted from them (not recorded which). The receptors stem from a man aged 18-30 years who had mild COVID-19 (a few samples of this study predate the infection). Cell type and time point are not known. CDR3s include the opening cysteine and the closing phenylalanine or tryptophan. D genes are given only for firm matches. Clone size is shown for a subset of rows, as once, few, many or a class of expanded clone.

d_call: NA
v_call: TRBV29-1
j_call: TRBJ1-1
clone_size: NA
cdr3_nt: TGCAGCGTTGGCACCGGACGGAGAACTTTCTTT
cdr3_aa: CSVGTGRRTFF

d_call: TRBD2
v_call: TRBV15
j_call: TRBJ2-3
clone_size: NA
cdr3_nt: TGTGCCACCAGCAGAGATTACCTAGCGGGGGGAGCAGATACGCAGTATTTT
cdr3_aa: CATSRDYLAGGADTQYF

d_call: NA
v_call: TRBV9
j_call: TRBJ1-1
clone_size: NA
cdr3_nt: TGTGCCAGCAGCGTAGGCCCCTCCGGGGGGGGTACTGAAGCTTTCTTT
cdr3_aa: CASSVGPSGGGTEAFF

d_call: TRBD1
v_call: TRBV20-1
j_call: TRBJ2-5
clone_size: NA
cdr3_nt: TGCAGTGCCACCCGGCGGCCTCACAGGGGGCTTGAGACCCAGTACTTC
cdr3_aa: CSATRRPHRGLETQYF

d_call: NA
v_call: TRBV5-1
j_call: TRBJ2-5
clone_size: NA
cdr3_nt: TGCGCCAGCAGCTTGGACCTCCGGGAGACCCAGTACTTC
cdr3_aa: CASSLDLRETQYF

d_call: NA
v_call: TRBV7-2
j_call: TRBJ2-1
clone_size: few
cdr3_nt: TGTGCCAGCAGCTTACAGGGCGGCTCCTACAATGAGCAGTTCTTC
cdr3_aa: CASSLQGGSYNEQFF

d_call: TRBD1
v_call: TRBV19
j_call: TRBJ1-5
clone_size: few
cdr3_nt: TGTGCCAGTAGTATTGGTCGGGACAGCGCCTGGCATTTT
cdr3_aa: CASSIGRDSAWHF

d_call: TRBD1
v_call: TRBV12-3/TRBV12-4
j_call: TRBJ2-3
clone_size: few
cdr3_nt: TGTGCCAGCAGCACAGGGGTAGATACGCAGTATTTT
cdr3_aa: CASSTGVDTQYF

d_call: TRBD2
v_call: TRBV24-1
j_call: TRBJ2-1
clone_size: NA
cdr3_nt: TGTGCCACCAGTGATCCACGGCGGGGGGATGAGCAGTTCTTC
cdr3_aa: CATSDPRRGDEQFF

d_call: NA
v_call: TRBV5-5
j_call: TRBJ1-1
clone_size: few
cdr3_nt: TGTGCCAGCAGCATGGTCCCAGGGTTGGGAAAGACTGAAGCTTTCTTT
cdr3_aa: CASSMVPGLGKTEAFF

d_call: NA
v_call: TRBV20-1
j_call: TRBJ2-7
clone_size: NA
cdr3_nt: TGCAGTGCCACCCGGGGAGGGGGCGCCTACGAGCAGTACTTC
cdr3_aa: CSATRGGGAYEQYF

d_call: NA
v_call: TRBV6-2/TRBV6-3
j_call: TRBJ1-5
clone_size: NA
cdr3_nt: TGTGCCAGCAGTCCGTCCCGTAAGCCCCAGCATTTT
cdr3_aa: CASSPSRKPQHF

d_call: TRBD1
v_call: TRBV5-1
j_call: TRBJ2-3
clone_size: NA
cdr3_nt: TGCGCCAGCAGCTCCGCGGGACAGGACACAGATACGCAGTATTTT
cdr3_aa: CASSSAGQDTDTQYF

d_call: TRBD2
v_call: TRBV10-3
j_call: TRBJ2-1
clone_size: few
cdr3_nt: TGTGCCATCAGTGACCCGACTAGCGGGGCTCTTGAGTTCTTC
cdr3_aa: CAISDPTSGALEFF

d_call: NA
v_call: TRBV20-1
j_call: TRBJ1-2
clone_size: NA
cdr3_nt: TGCAGTGCTAGAGCCCCGGATCCCGGCTACACCTTC
cdr3_aa: CSARAPDPGYTF

d_call: TRBD1
v_call: TRBV5-1
j_call: TRBJ2-7
clone_size: few
cdr3_nt: TGCGCCAGCGCCGCTCGGGCAGGGGGTTTGTACGAGCAGTACTTC
cdr3_aa: CASAARAGGLYEQYF

d_call: TRBD2
v_call: TRBV29-1
j_call: TRBJ2-7
clone_size: NA
cdr3_nt: TGCAGCGTTCCGCTTTGGGAGGGGCGAGACGAGCAGTACTTC
cdr3_aa: CSVPLWEGRDEQYF

d_call: TRBD2
v_call: TRBV5-1
j_call: TRBJ2-7
clone_size: many
cdr3_nt: TGCGCCAGCAGCTTTGGGACTAGCGGGACCTACGAGCAGTACTTC
cdr3_aa: CASSFGTSGTYEQYF

d_call: NA
v_call: TRBV4-1
j_call: TRBJ2-1
clone_size: few
cdr3_nt: TGCGCCAGCAGCCAAGAATGGGGGAGCTCCTACAATGAGCAGTTCTTC
cdr3_aa: CASSQEWGSSYNEQFF

d_call: NA
v_call: TRBV7-9
j_call: TRBJ2-3
clone_size: many
cdr3_nt: TGTGCCAGCAGCTTAGGTCAGGGGAGAAGGGCAGATACGCAGTATTTT
cdr3_aa: CASSLGQGRRADTQYF